A single sample is the source of the 18 T cell receptor beta chains below, sequenced in a study of PD-1 blockade in classical Hodgkin lymphoma. As to time point: cycle 4 day 1 (C4D1), after 6 weeks of nivolumab. Exposure to brentuximab vedotin varied, and each patient had relapsed following autologous stem cell transplantation. Profiling relied on immunoSEQ multiplex PCR, and the TCRdb table lists in-frame clones only, not all of them. The sample includes tens of thousands of clones, 60% to 80% of them seen just once. The material was peripheral blood mononuclear cells (PBMCs), obtained before the fourth cycle of nivolumab. The receptor source for this set is a human donor with classical Hodgkin lymphoma.

The rearrangement joins TRBV25-1 to TRBJ1-1, with D perhaps TRBD1 (5 bases). Trimming stripped 4 bases from V and 0 bases from J, with 12 bases between. Germline V gene lookup returns CDR1 MGHDK and CDR2 SYGVNS. The CDR3 totals 15 residues. CDR3 region: CASSVPGRMNTEAFF. The CDR3 DNA sequence: TGTGCCAGCAGTGTACCGGGACGGATGAACACTGAAGCTTTCTTT. The whole variable domain, remainder taken from reference TRBV25-1 and TRBJ1-1, is EADIYQTPRYLVIGTGKKITLECSQTMGHDKMYWYQQDPGMELHLIHYSYGVNSTEKGDLSSESTVSRIRTEHFPLTLESARPSHTSQYLCASSVPGRMNTEAFFGQGTRLTVV.

J is TRBJ2-5 and V is TRBV5-4; TRBD1 matches 10 bases. V was clipped by 2 bases and J by 3 bases; unmatched bases: 1. CDR3 length: 14 amino acids. Germline lookup yields CDR1 SGHNT and CDR2 YYREEE (reference sequence). CDR3 loop: CASSFGTGEETQYF. The DNA for the CDR3 is TGTGCCAGCAGCTTCGGGACAGGGGAAGAGACCCAGTACTTC. The full variable domain, in which reference TRBV5-4 and TRBJ2-5 provide the parts outside the CDR3, is ETGVTQSPTHLIKTRGQQVTLRCSSQSGHNTVSWYQQALGQGPQFIFQYYREEENGRGNFPPRFSGLQFPNYSSELNVNALELDDSALYLCASSFGTGEETQYFGPGTRLLVL.

The rearrangement joins TRBV5-4 to TRBJ1-1, with D unclear. CDR3 length: 13 amino acids. The V gene's germline CDR1 is SGHNT and CDR2 YYREEE (reference sequence). V was clipped by 1 base and J by 3 bases, with 7 bases between them. The CDR3 nucleotides read TGTGCCAGCAGCTTGATGAGGGACACTGAAGCTTTCTTT. Translated, it gives CASSLMRDTEAFF.

This clone was seen a single time. The chain joins TRBV9 to TRBJ2-2; D possibly matches TRBD1 or TRBD2 (6 bases each). Trimming stripped 4 bases from V and 6 bases from J, with 16 bases between. The CDR3 sequence is 15 residues long. Germline V gene sequence: CDR1 SGDLS, CDR2 YYNGEE. Written as DNA, the CDR3 is TGTGCCAGCAGCCCTTTAGGGGGGACCGCCGGGGAGCTGTTTTTT. Its translation: CASSPLGGTAGELFF.

This clone appeared once. This chain links TRBV6-5 with TRBJ1-3; D is possibly TRBD1 (6 bases). Germline V gene lookup returns CDR1 MNHEY and CDR2 SVGAGI. This CDR3 is 13 amino acids long. V lost 6 bases, J lost 6 bases, and 12 bases lay in between. This CDR3 is CASSPTGPNTIYF. The CDR3 DNA reads as TGTGCCAGCAGCCCGACAGGACCAAACACCATATATTTT.

The rearrangement uses TRBV19 and TRBJ1-1; a weak D match, TRBD1 (5 bases). Germline V gene lookup returns CDR1 LNHDA and CDR2 SQIVND (reference sequence). V was shortened by 7 bases and J by 1 base, with 16 bases between the two germline ends. This CDR3 is built from 15 residues. CDR3 in DNA: TGTGCCAGTACTCTAGACCGACAGAGGAACACTGAAGCTTTCTTT. This encodes CASTLDRQRNTEAFF. Looking up the rest from reference TRBV19 and TRBJ1-1 gives the full variable domain: DGGITQSPKYLFRKEGQNVTLSCEQNLNHDAMYWYRQDPGQGLRLIYYSQIVNDFQKGDIAEGYSVSREKKESFPLTVTSAQKNPTAFYLCASTLDRQRNTEAFFGQGTRLTVV.

The rearrangement links TRBV13 to TRBJ2-7; 7 bases are a match to TRBD1. The CDR3 covers 13 residues. Germline lookup yields CDR1 PRHDT and CDR2 FYEKMQ (reference sequence). The ends lost 3 bases at V and 4 bases at J; junction bases unmatched: 3. The CDR3, as DNA: TGTGCCAGCAGCTTCACAGGGGAATACGAGCAGTACTTC. This codes for CASSFTGEYEQYF.

The rearrangement uses TRBV10-3 and TRBJ2-7; 8 nucleotides align to TRBD2. Germline trimming cut 10 bases from V and 9 bases from J; bases unmatched to any gene: 8. Germline CDR1 ENHRY, CDR2 SYGVKD. The CDR3 covers 11 residues. CDR3 residues: CASGAGVTQYF. CDR3 bases: TGTGCCAGTGGAGCGGGGGTCACGCAGTACTTC.

This clone was counted between two and nine times. V usage is TRBV7-9 and J usage is TRBJ1-1, with 7 bases identical to TRBD1. This CDR3 has 15 residues. V dropped 4 bases and J dropped 1; count of bases not matched to a gene: 6. Germline CDR1 SEHNR, CDR2 FQNEAQ (reference sequence). The CDR3 coding sequence is TGTGCCAGCAGCTGGGGGGGACAGAAGAACACTGAAGCTTTCTTT. Translated: CASSWGGQKNTEAFF.

The V gene is TRBV18, the J gene TRBJ2-5; TRBD2 aligns across 8 bases. CDR1 is KGHSH, CDR2 LQKENI, per germline. The CDR3 spans 13 residues. The V and J ends lost 6 bases and 3 bases, in that order; junction bases with no gene match: 3. The CDR3 nucleotides are TGTGCCAGCTCCGGACTAGCCGAAGAGACCCAGTACTTC. It encodes CASSGLAEETQYF.

By frequency in the sample, this clone is medium-sized. J is TRBJ2-3 and V is TRBV27; 10 bases line up with TRBD1. The CDR3 has 17 residues. Looked up from germline, CDR1 is MNHEY and CDR2 is SMNVEV (reference sequence). V gave up 2 bases and J gave up 3 bases; unmatched junction bases: 8. The CDR3 coding sequence is TGTGCCAGCAGTTTAGCCCCGGCGGGACAGGGGACAGATACGCAGTATTTT. Encoded protein: CASSLAPAGQGTDTQYF.

The chain joins TRBV5-4 to TRBJ2-3, with a tentative D call TRBD2 (5 bases). V lost 0 bases, J lost 1 base, and 6 bases lay in between. The germline V gene has CDR1 SGHNT and CDR2 YYREEE (reference sequence). The CDR3 totals 14 residues. The CDR3 here is CASSLGGGTDTQYF. CDR3 DNA sequence: TGTGCCAGCAGCTTGGGGGGAGGCACAGATACGCAGTATTTT.

The chain employs TRBV27 and TRBJ1-6; D remains unclear. The CDR3 is made up of 13 amino acids. CDR1 is MNHEY, CDR2 SMNVEV, per germline (reference sequence). V was clipped by 5 bases and J by 7 bases, with 9 bases between them. In nucleotides, the CDR3 is TGTGCCAGCAGTCGGCCTTCGAATTCACCCCTCCACTTT. Translating gives CASSRPSNSPLHF.

The chain carries TRBV30 and TRBJ2-1; a possible D gene is TRBD2 (7 bases). The germline V gene has CDR1 GTSNPN and CDR2 SVGIG (reference sequence). The CDR3 extends over 16 amino acids. V was shortened by 3 bases and J by 7 bases, with 22 bases between the two germline ends. CDR3 nucleotides: TGTGCCTGGAGGGACATCTGGACTAGGGGGGCGAATGAGCAGTTCTTC. Translation gives CAWRDIWTRGANEQFF.

The chain joins TRBV4-1 to TRBJ1-2; 8 bases agree with TRBD1. CDR1 and CDR2 (germline): MGHRA, YSYEKL. There are 15 residues in the CDR3. The ends lost 1 base at V and 4 bases at J; junction bases unmatched: 5. As DNA, the CDR3 is TGCGCCAGCAGCCAAGGGACAGGGCTTTCCTATGGCTACACCTTC. Translated, it gives CASSQGTGLSYGYTF.

The chain employs TRBV28 and TRBJ1-4; 7 nucleotides line up with TRBD1. This CDR3 has 13 residues. Trimming took 2 bases from V and 6 from J; bases not matched to a gene: 0. CDR1 and CDR2 (germline): MDHEN, SYDVKM. CDR3 protein: CASSLGTDEKLFF. The CDR3 DNA follows: TGTGCCAGCAGTTTAGGGACAGATGAAAAACTGTTTTTT.

The chain carries TRBV7-2 and TRBJ2-6; D is unresolved. The CDR3 is 18 amino acids. V was trimmed by 0 bases and J by 1 base, leaving 13 bases between them. Germline CDR1 and CDR2: SGHTA and FQGNSA. The CDR3 loop reads CASSLAIGQGSGANVLTF. The CDR3 DNA reads as TGTGCCAGCAGCTTAGCGATAGGGCAAGGATCTGGGGCCAACGTCCTGACTTTC.

This rearrangement joins TRBV30 to TRBJ2-5; D is ambiguous. Per the germline V gene, CDR1 is GTSNPN and CDR2 is SVGIG (reference sequence). The V end lost 2 bases, the J end lost 7 bases, and 11 bases lay between the germline ends. This CDR3 has 12 residues. The CDR3, as DNA: TGTGCCTGGAGTAAACCCCCAGGGACCCAGTACTTC. Encoded protein: CAWSKPPGTQYF.